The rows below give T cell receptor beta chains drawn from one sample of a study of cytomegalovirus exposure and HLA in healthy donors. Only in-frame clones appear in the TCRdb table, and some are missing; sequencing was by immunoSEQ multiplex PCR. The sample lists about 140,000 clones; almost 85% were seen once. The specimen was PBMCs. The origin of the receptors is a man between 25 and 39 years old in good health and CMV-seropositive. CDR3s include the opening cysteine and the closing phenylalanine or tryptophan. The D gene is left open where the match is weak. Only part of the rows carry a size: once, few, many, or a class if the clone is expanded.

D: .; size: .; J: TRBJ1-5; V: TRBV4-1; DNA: TGCGCCAGCAGCCAAGATCGGGCAGGGAGGGGTCAGCCCCAGCATTTT; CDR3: CASSQDRAGRGQPQHF
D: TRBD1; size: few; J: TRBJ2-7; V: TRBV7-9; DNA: TGTGCCAGCAGCTTAGTCTCGACAGGGGGCTCCTACGAGCAGTACTTC; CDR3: CASSLVSTGGSYEQYF
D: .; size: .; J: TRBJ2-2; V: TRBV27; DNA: TGTGCCAGCAGTTTTCTCCTCCCGACAGGTGGCGGAACCGGGGAGCTGTTTTTT; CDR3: CASSFLLPTGGGTGELFF
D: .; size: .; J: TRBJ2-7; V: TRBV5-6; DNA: TGTGCCAGCAGCTTACAGTCCTACGAGCAGTACTTC; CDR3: CASSLQSYEQYF
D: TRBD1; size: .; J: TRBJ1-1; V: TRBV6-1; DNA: TGTGCCAGCAGTGTCCGACAGGGGCGGGCTTTCTTT; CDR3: CASSVRQGRAFF
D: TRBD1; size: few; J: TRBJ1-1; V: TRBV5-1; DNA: TGCGCCAGCAGCTCCGGACAGGGGAACACTGAAGCTTTCTTT; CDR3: CASSSGQGNTEAFF
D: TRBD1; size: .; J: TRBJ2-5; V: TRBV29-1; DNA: TGCAGCGTTGACAGGACAGGGGAAGAGACCCAGTACTTC; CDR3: CSVDRTGEETQYF
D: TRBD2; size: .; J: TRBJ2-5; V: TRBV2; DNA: TGTGCCAGCAGCCCTCGCGGGGGGACTTCACAAGAGACCCAGTACTTC; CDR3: CASSPRGGTSQETQYF
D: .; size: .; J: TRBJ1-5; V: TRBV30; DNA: TGTGCCTGGAGTCCGAGTGGCGGGATGGGTCAGCCCCAGCATTTT; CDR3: CAWSPSGGMGQPQHF
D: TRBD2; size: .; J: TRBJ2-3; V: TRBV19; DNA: TGTGCCAGTACCCCCGGAGCGGGAGGATCAGATACGCAGTATTTT; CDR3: CASTPGAGGSDTQYF
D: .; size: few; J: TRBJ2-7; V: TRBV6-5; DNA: TGTGCCAGCAGCCCCGCAGGAAGCGGAGCCTACGAGCAGTACTTC; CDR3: CASSPAGSGAYEQYF